The 29 T cell receptor beta chains below all came from one sample that was sequenced in a study of identical twins. TCRdb redid the calling of the 5' RACE reads with MiXCR, one entry per CDR3 protein. The sample holds about 240,000 distinct CDR3 sequences, roughly 10% seen once. Sequences were obtained from memory T cells sorted from blood. The receptors were gathered from a man aged 50 to 60 in good health.

The CDR3 reads CSARDLRDSSYEQYF. The CDR3 DNA follows: TGCAGTGCTAGAGATCTCCGGGACTCCTCCTACGAGCAGTACTTC. The chain combines TRBV20-1 with TRBJ2-7; perhaps TRBD2 as D (6 bases). The germline V and J ends were trimmed by 0 bases and 0 bases, with 12 bases remaining between them. The CDR3 contains 15 residues. CDR1 DFQATT and CDR2 SNEGSKA come from the germline V gene (reference sequence).

This clonotype qualifies as medium-sized (0.01 to 0.1%). V is TRBV27 and J is TRBJ2-7; TRBD1 aligns across 8 bases. Germline assignment: CDR1 MNHEY and CDR2 SMNVEV (reference sequence). The CDR3 contains 14 residues. With V trimmed by 4 bases and J by 5 bases, 7 bases remained unmatched. The CDR3 protein is CASSSWTGTDEQYF. Here the CDR3 DNA reads TGTGCCAGCAGTTCGTGGACAGGGACCGACGAGCAGTACTTC.

Ten or more counts support this clonotype. The chain recombines TRBV11-3 with TRBJ2-5, with 7 bases identical to TRBD1. The germline CDR1 and CDR2 sequences are SGHNT and YENEEA. The CDR3 runs 17 residues. The trim removed 1 base at V and 3 bases at J, leaving 11 bases unmatched. The CDR3 region is CASSLGGGLPSKETQYF. CDR3 nucleotides: TGTGCCAGCAGCTTAGGAGGGGGCCTACCCTCGAAAGAGACCCAGTACTTC.

In its sample, this clonotype was seen many times. One junction end disagrees with the germline gene, perhaps due to a read error. DNA of the CDR3: TGTGCCAGCAGCCTCGAGGGGGGCACTGAAGCTTTCTTT. It specifies CASSLEGGTEAFF. The chain employs TRBV5-1 and TRBJ1-1, with a possible D match to TRBD1 (6 bases). The CDR3 contains 13 residues. The V gene's germline CDR1 is SGHRS and CDR2 YFSETQ.

The chain joins TRBV2 to TRBJ2-1, with D possibly TRBD1 on 6 matching bases. The CDR3 has 12 amino acids. Germline CDR1 reads SNHLY; CDR2 reads FYNNEI. Trimming left V 7 bases short and J 12 bases short, with 16 bases between. CDR3 nucleotide sequence: TGTGCCAGCACCACTGACAGGCAGGCGCAGTTCTTC. The encoded protein is CASTTDRQAQFF.

This clonotype has just a few counts. V and J are TRBV6-4 and TRBJ1-2, with 7 bases fitting TRBD1. The CDR3 contains 13 residues. Germline assignment: CDR1 MRHNA and CDR2 SNTAGT. The V segment lost 6 bases and the J segment 8 bases; nucleotides outside the gene matches: 9. CDR3 region: CASSRDRTTGYTF. CDR3 DNA sequence: TGTGCCAGCAGCCGGGACAGAACCACGGGCTACACCTTC.

The chain employs TRBV6-1 and TRBJ2-1, with TRBD2 matching over 10 bases. V lost 5 bases, J lost 6 bases, and 7 bases stayed unmatched. This CDR3 region has 15 residues. The germline gives CDR1 MNHNS, CDR2 SASEGT. This CDR3 is CASSKLAGRRNEQFF. CDR3 coding DNA: TGTGCCAGCAGTAAACTAGCGGGACGTCGCAATGAGCAGTTCTTC.

The chain couples TRBV7-6 to TRBJ2-7; the match to TRBD1 covers 7 bases. Germline V gene data show CDR1 as SGHVS and CDR2 as FNYEAQ. The V gene end was trimmed by 0 bases and the J gene end by 5 bases; junction bases not matched to a gene: 13. This CDR3 region has 17 residues. Here the CDR3 DNA reads TGTGCCAGCAGCTTAGCGCTGGTCTGGACAGGTACGGACGAGCAGTACTTC. As protein: CASSLALVWTGTDEQYF.

The chain couples TRBV15 to TRBJ2-1, with 9 bases that match TRBD2. Trimming took 6 bases from V and 8 from J; bases not matched to a gene: 5. The CDR3 covers 13 residues. Germline CDR1 is LNHNV and CDR2 is YYDKDF (reference sequence). The DNA of the CDR3 is TGTGCCACCAGGAGCGGGGGGCGGGATGAGCAGTTCTTC. The encoded protein is CATRSGGRDEQFF.

This clonotype was counted ten times or more. V usage is TRBV5-6 and J usage is TRBJ2-2; 7 bases fit TRBD1. Germline V gene data show CDR1 as SGHDT and CDR2 as YYEEEE. J lost 1 base, V lost 3 bases, and 9 bases had no gene match. This CDR3 is 17 amino acids long. CDR3 residues: CASSSITGDLNTGELFF. The DNA of the CDR3 is TGTGCCAGCAGCTCCATAACAGGGGACCTGAACACCGGGGAGCTGTTTTTT.

This rearrangement joins TRBV5-4 to TRBJ1-3; tentatively, D is TRBD1 (5 bases). CDR3 size: 16 residues. Germline CDR1 reads SGHNT; CDR2 reads YYREEE (reference sequence). Deletions cut 4 bases from V and 0 bases from J, with 14 bases between. The CDR3 is CASSQAPGLSGNTIYF. CDR3 DNA: TGTGCCAGCAGCCAGGCACCAGGGCTCTCTGGAAACACCATATATTTT.

The V gene is TRBV7-2, the J gene TRBJ1-1; 7 bases are a match to TRBD1. The CDR3 is made up of 16 amino acids. Looked up from germline, CDR1 is SGHTA and CDR2 is FQGNSA. The V segment lost 3 bases and the J segment 4 bases; nucleotides outside the gene matches: 11. Here the CDR3 reads CASSLAVGRGATEAFF. In DNA form, the CDR3 reads TGTGCCAGCAGCTTGGCGGTAGGCAGGGGGGCCACTGAAGCTTTCTTT.

This clonotype is medium-sized. The chain combines TRBV3-1 with TRBJ2-1; 10 bases align to TRBD1. This CDR3 region has 18 residues. The V gene's germline CDR1 is LGHDT and CDR2 YNNKEL (reference sequence). V trimming: 0 bases; J trimming: 7 bases; junction bases outside the gene matches: 12. CDR3 nucleotides: TGTGCCAGCAGCCAAGAATTCCCCGGGACAGGGGTGGTTAATGAGCAGTTCTTC. This encodes CASSQEFPGTGVVNEQFF.

Only a few counts were recorded for this clonotype. This chain uses TRBV5-1 with TRBJ1-5; D is uncertain. The CDR3 has 15 amino acids. Deletions cut 0 bases from V and 5 bases from J, with 12 bases between. Germline V gene data show CDR1 as SGHRS and CDR2 as YFSETQ. CDR3 region: CASSLGGVGDQPQHF. CDR3 nucleotides: TGCGCCAGCAGCTTGGGGGGAGTCGGGGATCAGCCCCAGCATTTT. Supplemented by reference TRBV5-1 and TRBJ1-5, the full variable domain reads KAGVTQTPRYLIKTRGQQVTLSCSPISGHRSVSWYQQTPGQGLQFLFEYFSETQRNKGNFPGRFSGRQFSNSRSEMNVSTLELGDSALYLCASSLGGVGDQPQHFGDGTRLSIL.

The chain recombines TRBV20-1 with TRBJ2-1; D remains ambiguous. The germline gives CDR1 DFQATT, CDR2 SNEGSKA (reference sequence). Deletions cut 6 bases from V and 0 bases from J, with 12 bases between. The CDR3 runs 14 residues. The CDR3 DNA is TGCAGTGCACCGGGCGCTGTCTCCTACAATGAGCAGTTCTTC. It encodes CSAPGAVSYNEQFF.

This clonotype came up a few times. The CDR3 coding sequence is TGCGCCAGCCGGGACAGTAACACCGGGGAGCTGTTTTTT. Protein sequence: CASRDSNTGELFF. The chain is built from TRBV5-1 and TRBJ2-2, with 7 bases identical to TRBD1. The CDR3 sequence is 13 residues long. Germline lookup yields CDR1 SGHRS and CDR2 YFSETQ. With 7 bases clipped from V and 2 bases from J, the junction kept 2 bases outside the gene matches. Using reference TRBV5-1 and TRBJ2-2 for the parts outside the CDR3, the full variable domain is KAGVTQTPRYLIKTRGQQVTLSCSPISGHRSVSWYQQTPGQGLQFLFEYFSETQRNKGNFPGRFSGRQFSNSRSEMNVSTLELGDSALYLCASRDSNTGELFFGEGSRLTVL.

This clonotype was seen many times. The gene calls are TRBV10-3 and TRBJ2-1; no clear D. Germline V gives CDR1 ENHRY, CDR2 SYGVKD. The CDR3 has 13 residues. Trimming took off 0 bases at V and 4 bases at J, with 4 bases between the two ends. The CDR3 is CAISESSYNEQFF. Written as DNA, the CDR3 is TGTGCCATCAGTGAGTCTTCATACAATGAGCAGTTCTTC.

This clonotype was seen ten or more times. The CDR3 loop is CSARPQKNYEQYF. CDR3 nucleotides: TGCAGTGCTAGGCCTCAAAAGAACTACGAGCAGTACTTC. The chain is built from TRBV20-1 and TRBJ2-7, with D unresolved. V lost 3 bases to trimming and J lost 3 bases, with 12 bases between them. CDR3 length: 13 residues. Germline V gives CDR1 DFQATT, CDR2 SNEGSKA (reference sequence).

This clonotype was recorded many times. CDR3: CASSYGAKADTQYF. CDR3 DNA sequence: TGTGCCAGCAGCTACGGAGCCAAGGCAGATACGCAGTATTTT. The chain combines TRBV7-9 with TRBJ2-3; D gene unclear. Germline CDR1 reads SEHNR; CDR2 reads FQNEAQ (reference sequence). The CDR3 is 14 residues long. With 4 bases removed from V and 4 bases from J, the gap between germline ends came to 12 bases.

The J gene is TRBJ2-2, the V gene TRBV4-2; 8 bases match TRBD1. CDR1 LGHNA and CDR2 YNFKEQ come from the germline V gene. V shed 4 bases and J 4 bases; nucleotides not matched to a gene: 8. This CDR3 is built from 16 residues. CDR3: CASSREQGVVTGELFF. The CDR3 nucleotides are TGTGCCAGCAGCCGCGAACAGGGGGTGGTCACCGGGGAGCTGTTTTTT.

This clonotype was detected ten times or more. V is TRBV21-1 and J is TRBJ2-7; the tabulated D call, TRBD1, remains unverified against the DNA. TRBV21-1 is a pseudogene segment. The length of the CDR3 is 17 residues. The CDR3 here is CASSKLDIRRTAYEQYF. The CDR3 DNA sequence: TGTGCCAGCAGCAAACTTGATATTCGACGGACAGCCTACGAGCAGTACTTC.

The sample holds many counts of this clonotype. J is TRBJ2-7 and V is TRBV7-2; D might be TRBD1 (6 bases). Germline V gene data show CDR1 as SGHTA and CDR2 as FQGNSA. Trimming took off 4 bases at V and 4 bases at J, with 20 bases between the two ends. CDR3 size: 16 residues. The CDR3 reads CASSSPGGGRRYEQYF. Written as DNA, the CDR3 is TGTGCCAGCAGCTCACCGGGTGGGGGCCGGAGATACGAGCAGTACTTC.

The CDR3 is CASSQDIPVSGANVLTF. Here the CDR3 DNA reads TGCGCCAGCAGCCAAGATATCCCAGTCTCTGGGGCCAACGTCCTGACTTTC. The chain has TRBV4-3 and TRBJ2-6; D gene uncertain. Looked up from germline, CDR1 is LGHNA and CDR2 is YSLEER. The V end was cut by 0 bases, the J end by 0 bases, with 9 bases between. The CDR3 length is 17 residues.

The chain has TRBV7-2 and TRBJ1-2; D is ambiguous. The ends were cut back, 4 bases at V and 7 bases at J, with 19 bases in the middle. Germline V gives CDR1 SGHTA, CDR2 FQGNSA. The CDR3 is 15 amino acids. CDR3 coding DNA: TGTGCCAGCAGCTCTTCCGGACGATTCATGGGTGGCTACACCTTC. Protein: CASSSSGRFMGGYTF.

This clonotype was recorded at least ten times. A read error is possible here, since a much larger clone lies one base away. This chain uses TRBV19 with TRBJ1-5; D not resolved. The CDR3 runs to 12 residues. The germline CDR1 and CDR2 sequences are LNHDA and SQIVND (reference sequence). V lost 8 bases and J lost 5, with 10 bases in between. CDR3: CASPDSYQPQHF. The CDR3 region has the DNA TGTGCCAGTCCCGATTCGTATCAGCCCCAGCATTTT.

This clonotype was detected many times. The V gene is TRBV20-1, the J gene TRBJ2-1; 9 bases are shared with TRBD1. Germline CDR1 reads DFQATT; CDR2 reads SNEGSKA (reference sequence). This CDR3 comprises 14 residues. V was pared by 4 bases and J by 9 bases, with 10 bases of the junction left unmatched. The CDR3 DNA reads as TGCAGTGCTACGGACAGGGGTGTATTTAGTGAGCAGTTCTTC. Translation: CSATDRGVFSEQFF.

This clonotype has ten or more counts. The chain combines TRBV6-1 with TRBJ1-2; perhaps TRBD1 as D (5 bases). CDR1 is MNHNS and CDR2 is SASEGT in the germline V gene. The germline V and J ends were trimmed by 10 bases and 5 bases, with 17 bases remaining between them. The CDR3 loop spans 13 amino acids. The CDR3, as DNA: TGTGCCACCAAGAAACCAGGGCTTTATGGCTACACCTTC. This codes for CATKKPGLYGYTF.

The sample holds many counts of this clonotype. V usage is TRBV6-1 and J usage is TRBJ2-1, with TRBD2 matching over 13 bases. V lost 3 bases to trimming and J lost 7 bases; unmatched junction nucleotides: 9. The CDR3 contains 17 residues. The V gene's germline CDR1 is MNHNS and CDR2 SASEGT. Written as DNA, the CDR3 is TGTGCCAGCAGTGACCGGACTAGCGGGGGCCACTGGAATGAGCAGTTCTTC. Protein product: CASSDRTSGGHWNEQFF.

This clonotype was detected many times. V usage is TRBV20-1 and J usage is TRBJ2-1; 10 nucleotides line up with TRBD1. The CDR3 consists of 14 residues. J was trimmed by 7 bases and V by 3 bases; bases with no gene match: 6. Germline V CDR1 and CDR2: DFQATT, SNEGSKA (reference sequence). The CDR3 bases are TGCAGTGCTAGTAAGGGGACAGGGGATAATGAGCAGTTCTTC. Translated: CSASKGTGDNEQFF.